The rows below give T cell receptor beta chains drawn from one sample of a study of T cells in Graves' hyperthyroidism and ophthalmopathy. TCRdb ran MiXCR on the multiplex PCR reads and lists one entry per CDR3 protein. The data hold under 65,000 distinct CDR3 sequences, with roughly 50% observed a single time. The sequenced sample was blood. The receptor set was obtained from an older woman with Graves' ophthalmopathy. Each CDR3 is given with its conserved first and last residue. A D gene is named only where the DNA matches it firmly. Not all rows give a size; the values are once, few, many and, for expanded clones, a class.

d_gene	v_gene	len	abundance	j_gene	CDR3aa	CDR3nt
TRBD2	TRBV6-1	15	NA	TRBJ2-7	CASSGRTSGSYEQYF	TGTGCCAGCAGTGGGAGGACTAGCGGGAGTTACGAGCAGTACTTC
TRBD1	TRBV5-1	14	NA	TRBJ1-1	CASKRGQGAGEACF	TGCGCCAGCAAGAGAGGACAGGGGGCTGGCGAAGCTTGCTTT
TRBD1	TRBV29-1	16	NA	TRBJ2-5	CSVEDAGGLLEETQYF	TGCAGCGTTGAAGACGCAGGGGGCTTGTTGGAAGAGACCCAGTACTTC
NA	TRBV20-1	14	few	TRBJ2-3	CSASLTPMLDTQYF	TGCAGTGCTAGTCTGACACCTATGTTGGATACGCAGTATTTT
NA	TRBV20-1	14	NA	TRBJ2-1	CSAFRRSANNEQFF	TGCAGTGCTTTTCGCCGCTCAGCTAACAATGAGCAGTTCTTC
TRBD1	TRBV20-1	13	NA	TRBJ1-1	CSATRGGDREAFF	TGCAGTGCTACACGGGGAGGGGACAGAGAAGCTTTCTTT
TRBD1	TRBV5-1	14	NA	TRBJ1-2	CACSPDRGQGGYTF	TGCGCCTGCAGCCCGGACAGGGGGCAAGGTGGCTACACCTTC
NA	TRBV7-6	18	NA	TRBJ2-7	CASSQVWRQVPRGYEQYF	TGTGCCAGCAGCCAAGTTTGGCGACAGGTTCCGAGGGGTTACGAGCAGTACTTC
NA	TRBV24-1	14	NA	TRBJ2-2	CATSGRRDTGELFF	TGTGCCACCAGTGGGCGACGGGACACCGGGGAGCTGTTTTTT
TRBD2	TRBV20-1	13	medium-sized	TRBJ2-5	CSATGLGQETQYF	TGCAGTGCGACGGGACTAGGCCAAGAGACCCAGTACTTC
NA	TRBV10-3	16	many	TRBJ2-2	CAISENFAANTGELFF	TGTGCCATCAGTGAGAACTTCGCTGCGAACACCGGGGAGCTGTTTTTT
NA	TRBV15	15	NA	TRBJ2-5	CATSSQTGEGETQYF	TGTGCCACCAGCAGTCAAACAGGGGAGGGAGAGACCCAGTACTTC
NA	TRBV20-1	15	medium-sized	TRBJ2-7	CSADLLSVEGYEQYF	TGCAGTGCCGACCTCCTTAGCGTGGAGGGCTACGAGCAGTACTTC
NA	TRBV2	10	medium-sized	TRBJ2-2	CASKGGELFF	TGTGCCAGCAAAGGCGGGGAGCTGTTTTTT
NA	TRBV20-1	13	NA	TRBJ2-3	CSASSYSVDTQYF	TGCAGTGCCAGCAGTTACTCGGTGGATACGCAGTATTTT
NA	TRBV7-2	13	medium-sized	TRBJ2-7	CASSLVEGYEQYF	TGTGCCAGCAGCTTAGTTGAGGGTTACGAGCAGTACTTC
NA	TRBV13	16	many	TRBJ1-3	CASSLQGTRSGNTIYF	TGTGCCAGCAGCTTACAGGGCACTCGCTCTGGAAACACCATATATTTT